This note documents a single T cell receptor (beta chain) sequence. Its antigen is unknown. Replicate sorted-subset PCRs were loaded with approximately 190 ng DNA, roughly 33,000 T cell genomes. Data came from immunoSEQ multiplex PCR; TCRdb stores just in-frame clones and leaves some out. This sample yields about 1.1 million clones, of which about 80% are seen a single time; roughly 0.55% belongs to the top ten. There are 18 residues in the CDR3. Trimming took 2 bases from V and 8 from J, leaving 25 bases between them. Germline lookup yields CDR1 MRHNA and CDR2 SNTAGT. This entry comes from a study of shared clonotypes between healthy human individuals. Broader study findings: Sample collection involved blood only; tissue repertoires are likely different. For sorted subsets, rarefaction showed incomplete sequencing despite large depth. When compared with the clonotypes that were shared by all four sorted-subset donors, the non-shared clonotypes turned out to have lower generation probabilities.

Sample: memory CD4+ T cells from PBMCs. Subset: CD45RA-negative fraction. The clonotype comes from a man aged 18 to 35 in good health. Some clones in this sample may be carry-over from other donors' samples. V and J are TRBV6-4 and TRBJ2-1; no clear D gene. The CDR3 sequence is CASSDTDPQPIFVDEQFF. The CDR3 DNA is TGTGCCAGCAGTGACACGGACCCACAACCTATTTTTGTCGATGAGCAGTTCTTC.